This TCR beta chain is from a study of T cell repertoires in cytomegalovirus infection. Notes on the study in general: Cumulative frequency (of public TCR beta family members) identified carriers of CMV plus the relevant HLA. In two of eight donors, the top clonotype was HLA-C-restricted CMV-specific.

TCRdb re-analysed the reads in MiXCR, keeping a single row per CDR3 protein. The sample contains fewer than 550,000 distinct CDR3 sequences, under 40% of which appear only once. This clonotype was detected only a few times. The antigen is undetermined. Trimming cost V 0 bases and J 7 bases, with 7 bases left between them. The length of the CDR3 is 12 residues. Looked up from germline, CDR1 is SGHRS and CDR2 is YFSETQ. Sequencing was carried out using PBMCs. This chain uses TRBV5-1 with TRBJ1-2, with D maybe TRBD1 (5 bases). The clonotype comes from a human donor in good health (CMV status not recorded). Some clones in this sample may be carry-over from other donors' samples. CDR3 in DNA: TGCGCCAGCAGCTTGGAGAGGGGTGGCTACACCTTC. Translating it yields CASSLERGGYTF. Combining the CDR3 with reference TRBV5-1 and TRBJ1-2 gives the whole variable domain KAGVTQTPRYLIKTRGQQVTLSCSPISGHRSVSWYQQTPGQGLQFLFEYFSETQRNKGNFPGRFSGRQFSNSRSEMNVSTLELGDSALYLCASSLERGGYTFGSGTRLTVV.